Listed below are T cell receptor beta chains from one sample, sequenced in a study of T cell changes during pregnancy in multiple sclerosis. Data came from immunoSEQ multiplex PCR; TCRdb stores just in-frame clones and leaves some out. The repertoire holds about 40,000 clones, with approximately 88% as singletons. This specimen was peripheral blood, taken in the first trimester of pregnancy. The receptors originated from a female donor in good health, enrolled as a control in a pregnancy study. The CDR3 runs from the conserved cysteine through the conserved F or W. The order of the fields is clone size, D gene, V gene, J gene, CDR3 length, CDR3 DNA, CDR3 protein. A D gene is named only where the DNA matches it firmly. Size tells how often a clone was seen (once, few, many) or the class of an expanded clone, and some rows leave it out.

size: -
D: -
V: TRBV2
J: TRBJ1-1
length: 13
DNA: TGTGCCAGCAGTCTCGAGAAGAACACTGAAGCTTTCTTT
CDR3: CASSLEKNTEAFF

size: few
D: TRBD1
V: TRBV19
J: TRBJ2-7
length: 15
DNA: TGTGCCAGTAGTACAATGGGACAGGGGCTCCACGAGCAGTACTTC
CDR3: CASSTMGQGLHEQYF

size: once
D: -
V: TRBV19
J: TRBJ2-3
length: 17
DNA: TGTGCCAGTAGTACCCCCGGACGGCGTGGGGGGACAGATACGCAGTATTTT
CDR3: CASSTPGRRGGTDTQYF

size: -
D: TRBD2
V: TRBV5-1
J: TRBJ2-3
length: 16
DNA: TGCGCCAGCAGCCAGAGCGGGAGGGCCGACACAGATACGCAGTATTTT
CDR3: CASSQSGRADTDTQYF

size: -
D: -
V: TRBV11-2
J: TRBJ1-5
length: 18
DNA: TGTGCCAGCAGCTTAGGGGCAGGTTACGAGGGCCTTTATCAGCCCCAGCATTTT
CDR3: CASSLGAGYEGLYQPQHF

size: -
D: TRBD2
V: TRBV4-2
J: TRBJ2-7
length: 18
DNA: TGTGCCAGCAGCCGGGTACACTTGGGACTAGCGGGAGTCGACGAGCAGTACTTC
CDR3: CASSRVHLGLAGVDEQYF

size: -
D: TRBD1
V: TRBV13
J: TRBJ1-1
length: 13
DNA: TGTGCCAGCAGCCCTCGGACAGGCCTCGAAGCTTTCTTT
CDR3: CASSPRTGLEAFF

size: -
D: -
V: TRBV10-3
J: TRBJ2-5
length: 14
DNA: TGTGCCATCAGTGAGACGATCGGTCCAGAGACCCAGTACTTC
CDR3: CAISETIGPETQYF

size: -
D: TRBD2
V: TRBV6-4
J: TRBJ2-6
length: 17
DNA: TGTGCCAGCAGTGACGGGACTAGCGGCTCTGGGGCCAACGTCCTGACTTTC
CDR3: CASSDGTSGSGANVLTF

size: -
D: -
V: TRBV7-8
J: TRBJ2-7
length: 14
DNA: TGTGCCAGCAGCTTAGTGGGGGGGCGATACGAGCAGTACTTC
CDR3: CASSLVGGRYEQYF

size: once
D: -
V: TRBV11-3
J: TRBJ2-5
length: 15
DNA: TGTGCCAGCAGCTTAGTCCCACCAGCGGGAGAGACCCAGTACTTC
CDR3: CASSLVPPAGETQYF

size: few
D: TRBD1
V: TRBV7-9
J: TRBJ1-2
length: 15
DNA: TGTGCCAGCAGCTCGGGACAGGGGCTTTTGTATGGCTACACCTTC
CDR3: CASSSGQGLLYGYTF

size: once
D: -
V: TRBV27
J: TRBJ2-5
length: 15
DNA: TGTGCCAGCAGTTTTATCCCCACAGGGCAAGAGACCCAGTACTTC
CDR3: CASSFIPTGQETQYF